The 27 T cell receptor beta chains in this list originate from one sample, sequenced in a study of CD8 T cells in Susac syndrome. Reverse transcription used about 0.45 to 1 ug RNA and random hexamers. TCRdb re-analysed the immunoSEQ multiplex PCR reads in MiXCR, keeping a single row per CDR3 protein. The repertoire holds 100,000 to 150,000 distinct CDR3 sequences, with over 80% as singletons. Sequenced input: CD8+ T cells from PBMCs. These receptor sequences come from a human donor with multiple sclerosis.

V usage is TRBV7-8 and J usage is TRBJ2-1; tentative D call: TRBD2 (6 bases). Trimming shortened V by 7 bases and J by 6 bases, and 19 bases separated the two germline ends. Germline V gene data show CDR1 as SGHVS and CDR2 as FQNEAQ. This CDR3 is 15 amino acids long. CDR3 nucleotide sequence: TGTGCCAGCACCCAAAGGGCGGGAACACTCAATGAGCAGTTCTTC. Protein sequence: CASTQRAGTLNEQFF.

The genes are TRBV12-3 or TRBV12-4 and TRBJ2-1; D uncertain. V was cut by 3 bases and J by 4 bases, with 4 bases left in between. This CDR3 is built from 12 residues. The CDR3 nucleotides are TGTGCCAGCAGTTTCGAGTACAATGAGCAGTTCTTC. Its translation is CASSFEYNEQFF.

J is TRBJ2-1 and V is TRBV7-9; D gene unclear. The CDR3 loop spans 12 amino acids. The V gene's germline CDR1 is SEHNR and CDR2 FQNEAQ (reference sequence). The V gene lost 2 bases and the J gene lost 6 bases, with 5 bases spanning the gap. CDR3 nucleotides: TGTGCCAGCAGCTTACTCGCCAATGAGCAGTTCTTC. Its protein is CASSLLANEQFF.

This clonotype was picked up a small number of times. V gene TRBV6-2 or TRBV6-3 combines with J gene TRBJ2-1; D remains unclear. The CDR3 spans 13 residues. Germline-derived CDR1 and CDR2 are MNHEY and SVGEGT. V dropped 4 bases and J dropped 3 bases, with 7 bases sitting between them. DNA of the CDR3: TGTGCCAGCAGTTTGGGGATCTACAATGAGCAGTTCTTC. The encoded protein is CASSLGIYNEQFF.

The chain joins TRBV30 to TRBJ2-1; tentatively, D is TRBD2 (7 bases). Germline lookup yields CDR1 GTSNPN and CDR2 SVGIG (reference sequence). V gave up 4 bases and J gave up 8 bases, with 12 bases separating them. This CDR3 is 12 amino acids long. The CDR3 is CAWKGGVDEQFF. The CDR3 DNA reads TGTGCCTGGAAGGGGGGGGTAGATGAGCAGTTCTTC.

CDR3 in amino acids: CASRRESSYNEQFF. The CDR3 DNA reads as TGTGCCAGCCGAAGGGAGAGCTCCTACAATGAGCAGTTCTTC. The chain is built from TRBV28 and TRBJ2-1; possible D gene TRBD2, 5 bases. Trimming left V 8 bases short and J 0 bases short, with 11 bases between. CDR3 size: 14 residues. Germline V CDR1 and CDR2: MDHEN, SYDVKM. Full variable domain (outside the CDR3, taken from reference TRBV28 and TRBJ2-1): DVKVTQSSRYLVKRTGEKVFLECVQDMDHENMFWYRQDPGLGLRLIYFSYDVKMKEKGDIPEGYSVSREKKERFSLILESASTNQTSMYLCASRRESSYNEQFFGPGTRLTVL.

The rearrangement links TRBV12-3 or TRBV12-4 to TRBJ1-5, with D unclear. Trimming cost V 3 bases and J 5 bases, with 8 bases left between them. This CDR3 comprises 13 residues. The CDR3 here is CASSFGRDQPQHF. The CDR3 region has the DNA TGTGCCAGCAGTTTCGGGCGTGATCAGCCCCAGCATTTT.

This clonotype was observed a single time. This rearrangement joins TRBV20-1 to TRBJ2-6, with D possibly matching TRBD1 (6 bases). Trimming removed 0 bases from V and 1 base from J, with 13 bases in between. Germline lookup yields CDR1 DFQATT and CDR2 SNEGSKA (reference sequence). This CDR3 has 17 residues. The chain's CDR3 is CSAREQGMFSGANVLTF. The CDR3, as DNA: TGCAGTGCTAGAGAGCAGGGGATGTTTTCTGGGGCCAACGTCCTGACTTTC.

The J gene is TRBJ1-3, the V gene TRBV12-3 or TRBV12-4; no definite D call. With 11 bases removed from V and 2 bases from J, the gap between germline ends came to 7 bases. The CDR3 is 11 residues long. Written as DNA, the CDR3 is TGTGCCTCGCGGGCTGGAAACACCATATATTTT. This translates into CASRAGNTIYF.

This rearrangement joins TRBV27 to TRBJ1-2; D is unclear. The V end lost 6 bases, the J end lost 4 bases, and 12 bases lay between the germline ends. The germline gives CDR1 MNHEY, CDR2 SMNVEV (reference sequence). The CDR3 runs to 13 residues. CDR3 region: CASRIDGTYGYTF. The CDR3 DNA follows: TGTGCCAGCAGAATTGACGGTACCTATGGCTACACCTTC.

The chain joins TRBV14 to TRBJ1-2; D is perhaps TRBD1 (5 bases). The CDR3 spans 14 residues. Trimming shortened V by 5 bases and J by 3 bases, and 13 bases separated the two germline ends. CDR1 is SGHDN and CDR2 is FVKESK in the germline V gene. DNA for the CDR3: TGTGCCAGCAGCTTATTCCAGGGTGACTATGGCTACACCTTC. This encodes CASSLFQGDYGYTF. Together with reference TRBV14 and TRBJ1-2, the CDR3 gives the full variable domain: EAGVTQFPSHSVIEKGQTVTLRCDPISGHDNLYWYRRVMGKEIKFLLHFVKESKQDESGMPNNRFLAERTGGTYSTLKVQPAELEDSGVYFCASSLFQGDYGYTFGSGTRLTVV.

The chain is built from TRBV2 and TRBJ1-3; D ambiguous. V was clipped by 7 bases and J by 0 bases, with 10 bases between them. CDR1 is SNHLY, CDR2 FYNNEI, per germline. The CDR3 length is 14 residues. The CDR3 spells CASIVGDSGNTIYF. In DNA form, the CDR3 reads TGTGCCAGCATTGTGGGAGACTCTGGAAACACCATATATTTT.

The V call is TRBV29-1, the J call TRBJ1-4; D is unclear. Trimming stripped 4 bases from V and 1 base from J, with 7 bases between. This CDR3 has 13 residues. CDR1 and CDR2 from the germline V gene are SQVTM and ANQGSEA. The CDR3 reads CSVGTLTNEKLFF. The CDR3 nucleotides read TGCAGCGTTGGGACGTTAACTAATGAAAAACTGTTTTTT. Together with reference TRBV29-1 and TRBJ1-4, the CDR3 gives the full variable domain: SAVISQKPSRDICQRGTSLTIQCQVDSQVTMMFWYRQQPGQSLTLIATANQGSEATYESGFVIDKFPISRPNLTFSTLTVSNMSPEDSSIYLCSVGTLTNEKLFFGSGTQLSVL.

The chain uses TRBV19 and TRBJ2-1, with D hard to call. The V gene lost 4 bases and the J gene lost 0 bases, with 4 bases spanning the gap. In germline, CDR1 is LNHDA, CDR2 SQIVND (reference sequence). The CDR3 covers 13 residues. DNA of the CDR3: TGTGCCAGTAGTAGTCACTCCTACAATGAGCAGTTCTTC. Amino acids: CASSSHSYNEQFF.

The sample holds one count of this clonotype. The chain joins TRBV27 to TRBJ1-1; 9 nucleotides line up with TRBD1. The CDR3 has 14 residues. Unmatched junction bases numbered 9, after V lost 6 bases and J lost 7 bases. Germline CDR1 MNHEY, CDR2 SMNVEV (reference sequence). The CDR3 sequence is CASSYNPGQGEAFF. Written as DNA, the CDR3 is TGTGCCAGCAGCTACAATCCGGGACAGGGTGAAGCTTTCTTT.

The chain uses TRBV30 and TRBJ2-7; 7 bases align to TRBD1. V lost 4 bases and J lost 2; bases outside the gene matches: 8. This CDR3 is 14 amino acids long. The germline gives CDR1 GTSNPN, CDR2 SVGIG (reference sequence). For the CDR3, the DNA is TGTGCCTGGATGGGGATGGGGACAGCCTACGAGCAGTACTTC. Protein product: CAWMGMGTAYEQYF.

This CDR3 is CASSLAGFTYEQYF. DNA of the CDR3: TGTGCCAGCAGTTTGGCAGGGTTTACCTACGAGCAGTACTTC. This rearrangement joins TRBV12-3 or TRBV12-4 to TRBJ2-7, with D maybe TRBD1 (5 bases). The ends were cut back, 3 bases at V and 2 bases at J, with 11 bases in the middle. There are 14 residues in the CDR3.

The chain employs TRBV27 and TRBJ1-1; D is perhaps TRBD1 (5 bases). The ends were cut back, 8 bases at V and 0 bases at J, with 16 bases in the middle. This CDR3 contains 15 residues. Germline V gene data show CDR1 as MNHEY and CDR2 as SMNVEV (reference sequence). The CDR3 DNA reads TGTGCCAGCCGAGGGGAAGTCCATCTGAACACTGAAGCTTTCTTT. It translates to CASRGEVHLNTEAFF.

The chain uses TRBV19 and TRBJ1-1; a weak D match, TRBD1 (5 bases). CDR1 is LNHDA and CDR2 is SQIVND in the germline V gene (reference sequence). This CDR3 is built from 18 residues. V lost 1 base and J 3 bases, leaving 21 bases between the germline ends. DNA for the CDR3: TGTGCCAGTAGTATAGGGACCCCGTGGGGCGAGGTTGACACTGAAGCTTTCTTT. Translating it yields CASSIGTPWGEVDTEAFF.

This clonotype has more than one count but fewer than ten. A junction boundary mismatches the germline segment, possibly from a read error. The chain is built from TRBV5-1 and TRBJ1-1; D remains unclear. This CDR3 has 13 residues. Germline CDR1 reads SGHRS; CDR2 reads YFSETQ. The CDR3 DNA follows: TGTGCCAGCAGCTTTACACCATCCCCTGAAGCTTTCTTT. Translation: CASSFTPSPEAFF.

The genes are TRBV7-9 and TRBJ1-2; D call uncertain. V lost 1 base and J lost 0, with 12 bases in between. The CDR3 contains 16 residues. The germline gives CDR1 SEHNR, CDR2 FQNEAQ (reference sequence). CDR3 residues: CASSLGPDLANYGYTF. The CDR3 DNA reads as TGTGCCAGCAGCTTAGGACCAGACTTAGCTAACTATGGCTACACCTTC. Based on the CDR3 plus reference TRBV7-9 and TRBJ1-2, the full variable domain is DTGVSQNPRHKITKRGQNVTFRCDPISEHNRLYWYRQTLGQGPEFLTYFQNEAQLEKSRLLSDRFSAERPKGSFSTLEIQRTEQGDSAMYLCASSLGPDLANYGYTFGSGTRLTVV.

The rearrangement joins TRBV10-3 to TRBJ1-1; weak D call: TRBD1 (5 bases). This CDR3 is 14 amino acids long. Germline V gene lookup returns CDR1 ENHRY and CDR2 SYGVKD. V lost 2 bases and J 5 bases, leaving 12 bases between the germline ends. Here the CDR3 reads CAISEGAGLTEAFF. The CDR3, as DNA: TGTGCCATCAGTGAGGGGGCAGGGCTTACTGAAGCTTTCTTT.

The rearrangement links TRBV3-1 to TRBJ2-1; maybe TRBD1 (6 bases). V dropped 1 base and J dropped 7 bases, with 23 bases sitting between them. From germline, CDR1 is LGHDT and CDR2 YNNKEL (reference sequence). This CDR3 region has 18 residues. CDR3 residues: CASSQGLTGIGFLNEQFF. CDR3 coding DNA: TGTGCCAGCAGCCAAGGACTGACAGGAATTGGTTTTTTGAATGAGCAGTTCTTC.

The rearrangement links TRBV7-9 to TRBJ2-7, with D possibly matching TRBD1 (7 bases). This CDR3 has 17 amino acids. Per the germline V gene, CDR1 is SEHNR and CDR2 is FQNEAQ (reference sequence). Trimming stripped 1 base from V and 5 bases from J, with 21 bases between. As DNA, the CDR3 is TGTGCCAGCAGCTTAGATGCTACTGCGGGACAGAACAACGAGCAGTACGTC. This codes for CASSLDATAGQNNEQYV.

V usage is TRBV29-1 and J usage is TRBJ1-1, with D perhaps TRBD1 (6 bases). Trimming stripped 4 bases from V and 6 bases from J, with 9 bases between. The CDR3 has 11 residues. Germline CDR1 is SQVTM and CDR2 is ANQGSEA. DNA of the CDR3: TGCAGCGTTGTTCAGGGGCCTGAAGCTTTCTTT. Translation: CSVVQGPEAFF.

The V gene is TRBV9, the J gene TRBJ2-2; D uncertain. Germline loops: CDR1 SGDLS, CDR2 YYNGEE. This CDR3 is 16 amino acids long. The V and J ends lost 0 bases and 1 base respectively, with 10 bases between them. As DNA, the CDR3 is TGTGCCAGCAGCGTAGAGCACCCTCGGAACACCGGGGAGCTGTTTTTT. It is translated as CASSVEHPRNTGELFF.

The chain joins TRBV6-1 to TRBJ1-1, with TRBD1 as a possible D gene (5 bases). The germline V gene encodes CDR1 MNHNS and CDR2 SASEGT. The CDR3 consists of 18 residues. Trimming stripped 6 bases from V and 2 bases from J, with 25 bases between. CDR3 sequence: CASSPPPLLMTDNTEAFF. The CDR3 region has the DNA TGTGCCAGCAGCCCACCTCCATTACTTATGACAGACAACACTGAAGCTTTCTTT.